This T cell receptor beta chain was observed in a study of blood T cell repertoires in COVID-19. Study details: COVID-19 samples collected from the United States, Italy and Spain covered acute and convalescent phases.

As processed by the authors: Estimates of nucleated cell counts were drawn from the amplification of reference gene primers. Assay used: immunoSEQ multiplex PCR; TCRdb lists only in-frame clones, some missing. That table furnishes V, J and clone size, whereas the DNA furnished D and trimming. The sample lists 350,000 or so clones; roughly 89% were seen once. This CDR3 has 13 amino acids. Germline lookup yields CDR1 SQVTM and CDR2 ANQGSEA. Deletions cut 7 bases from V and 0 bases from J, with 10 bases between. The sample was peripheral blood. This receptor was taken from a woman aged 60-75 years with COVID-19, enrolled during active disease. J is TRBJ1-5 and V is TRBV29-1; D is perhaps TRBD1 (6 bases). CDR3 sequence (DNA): TGCAGCGCTGGACAGACTAGCAATCAGCCCCAGCATTTT. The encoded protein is CSAGQTSNQPQHF.